A selection of T cell receptor beta chains follows, all from one sample in a study of T cell responses to AZD1222 COVID-19 vaccine. This table comes from immunoSEQ multiplex PCR, and its TCRdb copy is limited to in-frame clones, with some not included. Here the sample spans approximately 150,000 clones, about 91% being singletons. Source: peripheral blood, taken 28 days after the second AZD1222 dose. The origin of the receptors is an adult who received the AZD1222 COVID-19 vaccine. Both conserved end residues are part of each CDR3. Fields, in order: D gene, V gene, J gene, CDR3 protein. D genes are given only for firm matches.

>TRBD1|TRBV4-3|TRBJ1-2
CASSQAGTGGAYGYTF
>-|TRBV6-1|TRBJ1-1
CASSDDFLGGTEAFF
>-|TRBV6-5|TRBJ1-4
CASGWIRPNEKLFF
>-|TRBV7-9|TRBJ1-5
CASSLAIRQPKHF
>-|TRBV9|TRBJ1-2
CASSARQEGGYTF
>-|TRBV6-5|TRBJ1-4
CASRDSTNEKLFF
>-|TRBV6-5|TRBJ1-2
CASTPGTAYGYTF
>-|TRBV19|TRBJ1-2
CASSIYLNRGGDYGYTF
>TRBD1|TRBV19|TRBJ1-1
CASSAPGQGLYEAFF
>-|TRBV4-2|TRBJ1-6
CASSQDLLDYNSPLHF
>TRBD2|TRBV5-4|TRBJ2-3
CASSRSGSGADTQYF
>TRBD2|TRBV7-3|TRBJ2-3
CASSVGTIYTDTQYF
>TRBD1|TRBV6-5|TRBJ1-3
CASSLTGVGAGNTIYF
>-|TRBV2|TRBJ1-4
CASSEAAQVNEKLFF
>TRBD1|TRBV19|TRBJ1-2
CASSGPGQGNNYGYTF
>TRBD1|TRBV18|TRBJ1-1
CASSGDRGLVTEAFF
>-|TRBV5-1|TRBJ1-1
CASKDSSNTEAFF
>-|TRBV30|TRBJ1-4
CAWSTIGEKLFF
>-|TRBV7-2|TRBJ1-2
CASSLGGEGYTF
>-|TRBV5-4|TRBJ1-1
CASSSPPGANTEAFF
>-|TRBV18|TRBJ1-2
CASSPVREVDYGYTF
>-|TRBV20-1|TRBJ1-5
CSASSAATSNQPQHF
>-|TRBV7-9|TRBJ1-1
CASSLSGRSEAFF
>-|TRBV2|TRBJ1-1
CASSVSNSIFNTEAFF
>-|TRBV2|TRBJ2-5
CASSAEETQYF
>-|TRBV5-6|TRBJ2-7
CASSLGPLGLYEQYF
>TRBD1|TRBV5-8|TRBJ1-2
CASSWGTGDKRIRGYTF
>-|TRBV4-2|TRBJ1-2
CASSREFGQANYGYTF
>-|TRBV30|TRBJ1-5
CAWSEGGSWPQHF
>-|TRBV7-3|TRBJ2-3
CASSMTGSPSTDTQYF
>-|TRBV2|TRBJ1-4
CASSGVGEKLFF
>-|TRBV7-2|TRBJ2-5
CASSPGRNQETQYF
>-|TRBV7-9|TRBJ1-1
CASSSQGGTEAFF
>TRBD2|TRBV7-2|TRBJ2-1
CASSLERGYNEQFF
>-|TRBV2|TRBJ1-3
CASSPRRYSGNTIYF
>TRBD1|TRBV30|TRBJ2-7
CAWSVIGAGGSYEQYF
>-|TRBV14|TRBJ1-1
CASSQQGDTEAFF
>-|TRBV3-1/TRBV3-2|TRBJ2-1
CASSQMVYNEQFF
>-|TRBV5-8|TRBJ1-6
CASSPGLNNSPLHF
>-|TRBV25-1|TRBJ1-4
CASSEGRDSREKLFF
>-|TRBV3-1/TRBV3-2|TRBJ2-5
CASSQGGAQYF
>-|TRBV5-1|TRBJ2-3
CASSMGASTETDTQYF
>-|TRBV5-8|TRBJ1-2
CASSLIVRNYGYTF
>-|TRBV7-2|TRBJ1-3
CASSLGVSGNTIYF
>-|TRBV12-3/TRBV12-4|TRBJ1-2
CASSSGRGDYTF
>TRBD2|TRBV4-2|TRBJ2-5
CASSQGDLAGGSETQYF
>-|TRBV7-9|TRBJ2-7
CASSSNLKTYEQYF
>-|TRBV28|TRBJ1-2
CASSLPSGYTF